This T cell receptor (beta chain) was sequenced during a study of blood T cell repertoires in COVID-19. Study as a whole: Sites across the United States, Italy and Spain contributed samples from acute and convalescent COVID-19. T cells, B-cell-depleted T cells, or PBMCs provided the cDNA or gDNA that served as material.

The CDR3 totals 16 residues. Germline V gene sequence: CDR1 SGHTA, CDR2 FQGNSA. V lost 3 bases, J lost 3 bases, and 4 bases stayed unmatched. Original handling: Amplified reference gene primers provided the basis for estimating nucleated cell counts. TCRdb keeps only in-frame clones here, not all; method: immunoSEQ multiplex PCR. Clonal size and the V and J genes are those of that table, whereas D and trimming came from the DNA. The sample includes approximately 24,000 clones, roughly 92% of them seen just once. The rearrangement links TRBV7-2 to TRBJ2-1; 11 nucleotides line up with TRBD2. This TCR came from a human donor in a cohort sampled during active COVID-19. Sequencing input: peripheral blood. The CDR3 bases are TGTGCCAGCAGCTTGAGACTAGCGGGGATCTACAATGAGCAGTTCTTC. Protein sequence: CASSLRLAGIYNEQFF.